These 9 T cell receptor beta chains share one sample of origin, sequenced in a study of a mutant IDH1 vaccine in newly diagnosed glioma. Clones were read by immunoSEQ multiplex PCR, and TCRdb kept only the in-frame ones, dropping some. The sample shows 25,000 to 35,000 clones, around 90% of them seen only once. Sample time point: week 5, during vaccination. The investigators gave 300 ug of mutant IDH1 20-mer peptide in each vaccine dose, together with topical imiquimod. Their antigens are not known. Specimen: peripheral blood mononuclear cells (PBMCs), collected from a glioma patient whose treatment included an IDH1 peptide vaccine. The receptor set was obtained from a woman aged 40 to 50 with glioma. Some clones in this sample may be carry-over from other donors' samples.

The chain recombines TRBV7-2 with TRBJ2-7; TRBD2 aligns across 8 bases. The CDR3 length is 17 residues. V shed 1 base, J shed 7 bases, and the junction held 15 bases outside the gene matches. Germline V gene lookup returns CDR1 SGHTA and CDR2 FQGNSA. CDR3 in amino acids: CASSLESGGAPKGEQYF. CDR3 DNA sequence: TGTGCCAGCAGCTTAGAAAGCGGGGGTGCTCCCAAAGGGGAGCAGTACTTC.

V gene TRBV28 combines with J gene TRBJ2-2; unclear D gene. This CDR3 has 13 amino acids. Germline CDR1 reads MDHEN; CDR2 reads SYDVKM. V lost 7 bases and J 5 bases, leaving 11 bases between the germline ends. CDR3 nucleotides: TGTGCCAGCAAACTACACGGGACCGGGGAGCTGTTTTTT. Translated: CASKLHGTGELFF.

The chain uses TRBV27 and TRBJ1-5; D is possibly TRBD1 (5 bases). Trimming took 4 bases from V and 4 from J, leaving 8 bases between them. The CDR3 sequence is 13 residues long. Germline loops: CDR1 MNHEY, CDR2 SMNVEV (reference sequence). CDR3 amino acids: CASSWGLNQPQHF. CDR3 nucleotides: TGTGCCAGCAGTTGGGGGTTGAATCAGCCCCAGCATTTT.

The V gene is TRBV6-6, the J gene TRBJ1-5, with D hard to call. The CDR3 is made up of 12 amino acids. Trimming took 7 bases from V and 4 from J, leaving 8 bases between them. Per the germline V gene, CDR1 is MNHNY and CDR2 is SVGAGI (reference sequence). The CDR3 sequence is CASNMGNQPQHF. Here the CDR3 DNA reads TGTGCCAGCAATATGGGGAATCAGCCCCAGCATTTT.

This clone turned up a few times. The rearrangement links TRBV6-4 to TRBJ2-2, with TRBD2 matching 9 bases. J gave up 4 bases and V 0 bases, and 0 bases lay outside the gene matches. Germline V gene data show CDR1 as MRHNA and CDR2 as SNTAGT. This CDR3 contains 15 residues. In nucleotides, the CDR3 is TGTGCCAGCAGTGACTCTAGCGGGAGCACCGGGGAGCTGTTTTTT. It yields the protein CASSDSSGSTGELFF.

The chain couples TRBV7-2 to TRBJ2-2, with D tentatively TRBD1 (5 bases). The length of the CDR3 is 15 residues. Germline V gene lookup returns CDR1 SGHTA and CDR2 FQGNSA. Trimming shortened V by 6 bases and J by 7 bases, and 18 bases separated the two germline ends. For the CDR3, the DNA is TGTGCCAGCAGGAGACAGCGCCAACACATCGGGGAGCTGTTTTTT. Its protein is CASRRQRQHIGELFF.

The gene calls are TRBV27 and TRBJ2-5; perhaps TRBD2 as D (5 bases). The end of the DNA aligns better with TRBJ2-7, so the J call may be wrong. The CDR3 is made up of 14 amino acids. Germline V lookup: CDR1 MNHEY, CDR2 SMNVEV (reference sequence). The CDR3 DNA reads TGTGCCAGCAGGGACGACTACCGACCCTACGAGCAGTACTTC. The encoded protein is CASRDDYRPYEQYF.

This clone turned up a few times. The chain combines TRBV27 with TRBJ1-5; TRBD1 is a possible D gene (6 bases). This CDR3 is 13 amino acids long. V lost 8 bases to trimming and J lost 7 bases, with 15 bases between them. In germline, CDR1 is MNHEY, CDR2 SMNVEV (reference sequence). The CDR3 nucleotides are TGTGCCAGCGCTTGGGGGCGCGGACAGCCCCAGCATTTT. As protein: CASAWGRGQPQHF.

The rearrangement links TRBV4-1 to TRBJ2-3; D may match TRBD1 or TRBD2 (5 bases each). The V end was cut by 3 bases, the J end by 4 bases, with 14 bases between. Looked up from germline, CDR1 is MGHRA and CDR2 is YSYEKL. The length of the CDR3 is 15 residues. Here the CDR3 reads CASSQGTPLADTQYF. CDR3 DNA sequence: TGCGCCAGCAGCCAGGGGACCCCCTTGGCAGATACGCAGTATTTT.